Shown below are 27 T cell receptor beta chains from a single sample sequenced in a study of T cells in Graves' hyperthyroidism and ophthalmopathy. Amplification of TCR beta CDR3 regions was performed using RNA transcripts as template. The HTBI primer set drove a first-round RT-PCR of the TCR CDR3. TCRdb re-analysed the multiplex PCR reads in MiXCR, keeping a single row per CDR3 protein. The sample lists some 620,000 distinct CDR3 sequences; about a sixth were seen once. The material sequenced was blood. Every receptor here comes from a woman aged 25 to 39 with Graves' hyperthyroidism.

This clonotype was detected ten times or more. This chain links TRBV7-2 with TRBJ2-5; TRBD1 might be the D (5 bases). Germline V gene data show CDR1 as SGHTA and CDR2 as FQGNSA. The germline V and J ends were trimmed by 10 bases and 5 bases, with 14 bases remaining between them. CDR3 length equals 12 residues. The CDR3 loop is CATLTVGETQYF. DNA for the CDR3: TGTGCCACCCTGACAGTCGGGGAGACCCAGTACTTC.

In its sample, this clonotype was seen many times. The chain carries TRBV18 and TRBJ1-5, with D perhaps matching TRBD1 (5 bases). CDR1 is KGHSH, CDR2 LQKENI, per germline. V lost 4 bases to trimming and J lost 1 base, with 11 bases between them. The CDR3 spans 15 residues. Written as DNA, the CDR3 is TGTGCCAGCTCACAACGCTGGGGGAGCAATCAGCCCCAGCATTTT. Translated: CASSQRWGSNQPQHF.

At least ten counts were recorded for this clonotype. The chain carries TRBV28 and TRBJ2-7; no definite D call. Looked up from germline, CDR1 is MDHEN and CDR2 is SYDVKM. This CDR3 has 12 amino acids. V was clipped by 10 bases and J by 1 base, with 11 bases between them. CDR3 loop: CATRTESYEQYF. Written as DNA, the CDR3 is TGTGCCACCCGAACAGAATCCTACGAGCAGTACTTC.

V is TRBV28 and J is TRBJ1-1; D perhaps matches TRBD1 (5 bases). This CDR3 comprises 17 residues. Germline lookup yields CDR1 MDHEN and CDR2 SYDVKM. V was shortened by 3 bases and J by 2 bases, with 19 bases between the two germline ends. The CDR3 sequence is CASSFPSRQTRNTEAFF. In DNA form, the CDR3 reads TGTGCCAGCAGTTTCCCTTCCAGACAGACCAGAAACACTGAAGCTTTCTTT.

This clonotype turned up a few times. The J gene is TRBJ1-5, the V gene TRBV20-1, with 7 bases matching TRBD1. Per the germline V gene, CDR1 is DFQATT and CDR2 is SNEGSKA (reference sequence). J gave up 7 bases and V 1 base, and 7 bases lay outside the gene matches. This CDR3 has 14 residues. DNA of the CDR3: TGCAGTGCTAGAGGGACAGACAGGGAACAGCCCCAGCATTTT. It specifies CSARGTDREQPQHF.

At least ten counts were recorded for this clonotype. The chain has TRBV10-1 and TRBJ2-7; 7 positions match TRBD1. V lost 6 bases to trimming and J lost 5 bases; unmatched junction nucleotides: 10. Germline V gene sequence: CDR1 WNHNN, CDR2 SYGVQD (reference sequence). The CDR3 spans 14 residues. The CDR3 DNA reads TGCGCCAGCAGCCAAGACAGGGTGGGGGACGAGCAGTACTTC. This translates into CASSQDRVGDEQYF.

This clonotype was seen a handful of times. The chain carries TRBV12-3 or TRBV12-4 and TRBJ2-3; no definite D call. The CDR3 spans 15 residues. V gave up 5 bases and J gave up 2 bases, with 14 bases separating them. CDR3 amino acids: CASSLPTRTTDTQYF. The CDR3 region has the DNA TGTGCCAGCAGTCTCCCCACCCGAACCACAGATACGCAGTATTTT.

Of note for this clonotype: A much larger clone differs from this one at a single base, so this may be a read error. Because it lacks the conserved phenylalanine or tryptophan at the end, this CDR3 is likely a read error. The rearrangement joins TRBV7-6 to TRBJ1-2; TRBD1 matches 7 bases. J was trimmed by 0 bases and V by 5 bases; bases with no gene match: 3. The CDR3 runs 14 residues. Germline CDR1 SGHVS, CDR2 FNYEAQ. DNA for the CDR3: TGTGCCAGCAGCCGAGGGACAGCTAACTATGGCTACACCCTC. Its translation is CASSRGTANYGYTL.

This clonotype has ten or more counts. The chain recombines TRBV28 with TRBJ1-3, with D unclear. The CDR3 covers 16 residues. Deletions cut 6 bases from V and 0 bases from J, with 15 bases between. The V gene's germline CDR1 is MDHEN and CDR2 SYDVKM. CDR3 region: CASRRGYSTSGNTIYF. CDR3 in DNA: TGTGCCAGCAGAAGAGGCTACAGTACCTCTGGAAACACCATATATTTT.

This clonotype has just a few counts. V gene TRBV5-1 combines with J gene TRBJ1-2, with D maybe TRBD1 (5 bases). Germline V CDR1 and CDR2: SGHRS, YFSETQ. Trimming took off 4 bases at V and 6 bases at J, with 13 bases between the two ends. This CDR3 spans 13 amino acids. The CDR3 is CASSQRGPDGYTF. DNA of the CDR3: TGCGCCAGCAGCCAAAGGGGTCCGGATGGCTACACCTTC.

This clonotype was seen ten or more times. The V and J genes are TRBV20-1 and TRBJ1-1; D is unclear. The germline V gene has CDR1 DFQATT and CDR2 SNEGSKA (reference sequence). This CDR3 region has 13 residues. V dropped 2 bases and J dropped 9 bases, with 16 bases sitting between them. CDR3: CSARSNNGRKAFF. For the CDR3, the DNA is TGCAGTGCTAGATCCAACAATGGGCGGAAAGCTTTCTTT.

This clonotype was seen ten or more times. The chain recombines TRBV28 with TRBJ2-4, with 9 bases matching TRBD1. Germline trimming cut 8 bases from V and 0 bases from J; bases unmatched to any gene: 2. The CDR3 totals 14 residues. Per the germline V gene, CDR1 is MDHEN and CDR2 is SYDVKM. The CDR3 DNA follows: TGTGCCAGCGGGACAGGGCTAGCCAAAAACATTCAGTACTTC. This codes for CASGTGLAKNIQYF.

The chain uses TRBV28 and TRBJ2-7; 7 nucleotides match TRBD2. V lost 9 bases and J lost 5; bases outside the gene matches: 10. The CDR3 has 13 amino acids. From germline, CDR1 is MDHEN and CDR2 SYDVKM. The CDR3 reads CASAIGTTNEQYF. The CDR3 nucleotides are TGTGCCAGTGCTATCGGGACTACAAACGAGCAGTACTTC.

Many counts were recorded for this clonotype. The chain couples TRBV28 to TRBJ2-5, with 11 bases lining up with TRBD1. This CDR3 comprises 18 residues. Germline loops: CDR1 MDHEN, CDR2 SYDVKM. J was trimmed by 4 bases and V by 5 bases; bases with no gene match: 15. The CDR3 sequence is CASSKREWDRGRLETQYF. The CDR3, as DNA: TGTGCCAGCAGTAAAAGGGAGTGGGACAGGGGGAGATTAGAGACCCAGTACTTC.

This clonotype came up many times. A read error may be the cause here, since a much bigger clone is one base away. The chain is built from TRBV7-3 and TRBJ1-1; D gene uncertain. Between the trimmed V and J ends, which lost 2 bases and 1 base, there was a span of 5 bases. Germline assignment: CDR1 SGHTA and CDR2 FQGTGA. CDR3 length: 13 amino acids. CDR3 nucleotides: TGTGCCAGCAGCTTATGGGCGAACACTGAAGCTTTCTTT. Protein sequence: CASSLWANTEAFF.

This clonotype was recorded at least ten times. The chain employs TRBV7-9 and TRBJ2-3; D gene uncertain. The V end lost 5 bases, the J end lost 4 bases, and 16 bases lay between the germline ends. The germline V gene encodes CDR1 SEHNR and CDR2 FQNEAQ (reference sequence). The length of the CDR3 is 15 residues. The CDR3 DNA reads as TGTGCCAGCAGCCCAGGATTCAAATCGGCAGATACGCAGTATTTT. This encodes CASSPGFKSADTQYF.

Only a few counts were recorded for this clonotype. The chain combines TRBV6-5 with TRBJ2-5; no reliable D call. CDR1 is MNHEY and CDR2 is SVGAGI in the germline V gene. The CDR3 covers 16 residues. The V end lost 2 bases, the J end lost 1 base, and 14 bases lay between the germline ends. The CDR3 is CASSYAVVSSQETQYF. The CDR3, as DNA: TGTGCCAGCAGTTACGCCGTAGTGTCTAGCCAAGAGACCCAGTACTTC.

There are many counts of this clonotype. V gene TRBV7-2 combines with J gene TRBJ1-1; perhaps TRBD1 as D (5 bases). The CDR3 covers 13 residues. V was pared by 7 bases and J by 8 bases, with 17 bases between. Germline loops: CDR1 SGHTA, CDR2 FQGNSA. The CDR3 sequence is CASTKTGKGEAFF. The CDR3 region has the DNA TGTGCCAGCACAAAAACGGGAAAGGGGGAAGCTTTCTTT.

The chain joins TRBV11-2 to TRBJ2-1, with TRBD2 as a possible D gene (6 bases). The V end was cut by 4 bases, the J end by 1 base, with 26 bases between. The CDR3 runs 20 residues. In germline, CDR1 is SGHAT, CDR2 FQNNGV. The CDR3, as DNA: TGTGCCAGCAGCTCTTTCCAAGCGCGGGGTAGGGTATTGTCCTACAATGAGCAGTTCTTC. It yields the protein CASSSFQARGRVLSYNEQFF.

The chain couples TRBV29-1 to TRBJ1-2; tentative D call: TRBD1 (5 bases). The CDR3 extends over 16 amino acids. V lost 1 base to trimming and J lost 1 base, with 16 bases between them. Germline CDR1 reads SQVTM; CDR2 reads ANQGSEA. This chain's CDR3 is CSVEAPFGDLNYGYTF. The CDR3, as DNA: TGCAGCGTTGAAGCCCCCTTTGGGGACCTTAACTATGGCTACACCTTC.

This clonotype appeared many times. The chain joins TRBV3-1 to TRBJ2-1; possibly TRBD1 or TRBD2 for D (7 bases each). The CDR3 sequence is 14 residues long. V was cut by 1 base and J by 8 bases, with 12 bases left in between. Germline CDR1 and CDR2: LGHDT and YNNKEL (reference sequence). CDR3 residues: CASSQGGGGDEQFF. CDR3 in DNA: TGTGCCAGCAGCCAAGGGGGAGGGGGCGATGAGCAGTTCTTC.

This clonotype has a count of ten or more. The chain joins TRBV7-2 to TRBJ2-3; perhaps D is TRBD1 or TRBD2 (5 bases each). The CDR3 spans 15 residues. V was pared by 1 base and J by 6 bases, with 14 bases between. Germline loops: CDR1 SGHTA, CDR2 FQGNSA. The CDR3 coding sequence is TGTGCCAGCAGCTTAGATGGGGCGAGGGTTGATACGCAGTATTTT. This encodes CASSLDGARVDTQYF.

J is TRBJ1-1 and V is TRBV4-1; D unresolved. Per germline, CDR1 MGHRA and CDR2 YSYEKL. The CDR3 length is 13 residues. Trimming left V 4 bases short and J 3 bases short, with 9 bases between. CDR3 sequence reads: CASSLASYTEAFF. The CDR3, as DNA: TGCGCCAGCAGCCTCGCCAGTTACACTGAAGCTTTCTTT.

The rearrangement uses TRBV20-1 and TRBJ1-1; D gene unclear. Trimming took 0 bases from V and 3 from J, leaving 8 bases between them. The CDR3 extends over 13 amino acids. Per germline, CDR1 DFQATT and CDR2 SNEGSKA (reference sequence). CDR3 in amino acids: CSAREAAYTEAFF. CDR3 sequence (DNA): TGCAGTGCTAGAGAGGCCGCTTACACTGAAGCTTTCTTT.

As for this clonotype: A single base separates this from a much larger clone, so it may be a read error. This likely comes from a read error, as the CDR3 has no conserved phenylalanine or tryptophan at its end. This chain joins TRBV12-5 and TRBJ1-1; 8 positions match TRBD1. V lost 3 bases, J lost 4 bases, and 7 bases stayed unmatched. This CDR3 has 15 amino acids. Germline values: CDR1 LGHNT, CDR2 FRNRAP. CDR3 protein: CASGFYRGGITEAFL. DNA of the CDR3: TGTGCTAGTGGTTTCTACAGGGGGGGCATCACTGAAGCTTTCCTT.

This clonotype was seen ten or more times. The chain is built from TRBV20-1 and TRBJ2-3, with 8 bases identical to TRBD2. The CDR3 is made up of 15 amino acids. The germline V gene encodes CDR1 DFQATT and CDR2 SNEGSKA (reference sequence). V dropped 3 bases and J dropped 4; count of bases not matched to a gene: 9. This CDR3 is CSASPASGWADTQYF. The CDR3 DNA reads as TGCAGTGCTAGCCCCGCTAGCGGGTGGGCAGATACGCAGTATTTT.

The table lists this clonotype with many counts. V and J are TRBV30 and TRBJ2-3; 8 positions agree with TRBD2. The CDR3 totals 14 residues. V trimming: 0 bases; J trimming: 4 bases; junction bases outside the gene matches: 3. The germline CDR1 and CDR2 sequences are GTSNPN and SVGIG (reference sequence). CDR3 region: CAWSVLAGSDTQYF. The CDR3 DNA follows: TGTGCCTGGAGTGTATTAGCGGGATCAGATACGCAGTATTTT.